The entry below gives a single T cell receptor (beta chain) sequence along with its context. The antigen is unknown. The data were obtained in a study of regulatory dendritic cells for organ transplantation. Findings and limits, study-wide: Of resting T cell subsets, memory CD8+ had the most alloreactive clonotypes. Alloreactive memory CD8+ T cell pools varied considerably between individuals. Memory CD8+ T cells were the most oligoclonal; naive cells were highly diverse. Regulatory dendritic cells appeared to expand memory CD8+ clones less than mature ones.

CDR3 length equals 15 residues. The germline CDR1 and CDR2 sequences are SGHVS and FNYEAQ. Trimming pared 5 bases from V and 2 bases from J, leaving 15 bases between. Using immunoSEQ multiplex PCR, the repertoire was profiled, and TCRdb retains in-frame clones only, with some absent. The sample shows about 28,000 clones, more than 70% of them seen only once. This TCR was sampled from a human donor in good health. The chain employs TRBV7-6 and TRBJ2-5; tentatively, D is TRBD2 (7 bases). The specimen was naive CD8+ T cells from blood. The subset is: CD45RA+ naive T cells. The CDR3 nucleotides are TGTGCCAGCAGCACCCCACAGGGAGGGCAAGAGACCCAGTACTTC. Its translation: CASSTPQGGQETQYF.